This entry describes one TCR beta chain. Sequencing was performed with immunoSEQ multiplex PCR; in TCRdb, only in-frame clones are kept and a portion is missing. Seen here are about 69,000 clones, 90% to 95% observed once, and the top ten hold about 0.27%. This entry belongs to a study of T cell changes during pregnancy in multiple sclerosis. Between the trimmed V and J ends, which lost 0 bases and 4 bases, there was a span of 17 bases. Germline V gene data show CDR1 as SGHRS and CDR2 as YFSETQ. There are 17 residues in the CDR3. The chain joins TRBV5-1 to TRBJ2-1; possibly TRBD2 for D (7 bases). The input for sequencing was CD4+ T cells from peripheral blood mononuclear cells, taken in the third trimester of pregnancy. This receptor was taken from a female donor in good health, enrolled as a control in a pregnancy study. This CDR3 reads CASSLDFGGLNYNEQFF. CDR3 nucleotides: TGCGCCAGCAGCTTGGACTTCGGGGGGCTCAATTACAATGAGCAGTTCTTC.